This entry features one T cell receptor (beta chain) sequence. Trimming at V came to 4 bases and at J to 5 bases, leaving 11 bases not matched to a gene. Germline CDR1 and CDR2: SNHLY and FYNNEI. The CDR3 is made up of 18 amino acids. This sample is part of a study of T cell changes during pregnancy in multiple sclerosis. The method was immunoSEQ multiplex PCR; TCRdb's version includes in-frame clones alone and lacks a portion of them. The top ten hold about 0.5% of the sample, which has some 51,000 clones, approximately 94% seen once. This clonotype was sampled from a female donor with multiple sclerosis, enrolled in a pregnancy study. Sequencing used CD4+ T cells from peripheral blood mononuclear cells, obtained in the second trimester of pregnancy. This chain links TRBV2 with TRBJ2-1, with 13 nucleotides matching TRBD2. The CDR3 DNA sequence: TGTGCCAGCAGTGGGGACCTACTAGCGGGGGGGCAGAACAATGAGCAGTTCTTC. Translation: CASSGDLLAGGQNNEQFF.